This record looks at one T cell receptor beta chain sequence and its context. Its antigen is undetermined. The PCR employed 60 Vbeta primers together with 13 Jbeta primers. Profiling relied on immunoSEQ multiplex PCR, and the TCRdb table lists in-frame clones only, not all of them. The sample has some 95,000 clones; about four fifths are singletons. V was shortened by 0 bases and J by 5 bases, with 14 bases between the two germline ends. The CDR3 runs to 15 residues. Germline values: CDR1 SQVTM, CDR2 ANQGSEA. This entry belongs to a study of cytomegalovirus exposure and HLA in healthy donors. Whole-study results and caveats: Common viral pathogens seemed to be connected with several of the most significant clusters, according to a later analysis.

This TCR was recovered from a woman aged 40 to 50 in good health and CMV-seronegative. Sequencing used PBMCs. The chain combines TRBV29-1 with TRBJ2-1; D might be TRBD2 (6 bases). The chain's CDR3 is CSVEEMSSEHNEQFF. In DNA, the CDR3 is TGCAGCGTTGAAGAGATGTCTAGCGAGCACAATGAGCAGTTCTTC.